The 10 T cell receptor beta chains below were found in one sample sequenced in a study of patients and donors after allogeneic stem cell transplantation. Each CDR3 protein gets one entry after TCRdb re-called the RT-PCR reads with MiXCR. The repertoire consists of roughly 880,000 distinct CDR3 sequences, with more than 15% occurring once and the leading ten covering around 6%. Sequenced: blood, either unsorted or a sorted T cell fraction (not recorded which). Receptors originate from a human donor who was either an allogeneic HSCT recipient or a stem cell or donor lymphocyte infusion donor (not recorded which). It is not recorded whose cells these are; they may come from a transplant donor.

V and J are TRBV4-1 and TRBJ2-1, with a possible D match to TRBD2 (7 bases). Trimming cost V 1 base and J 7 bases, with 17 bases left between them. The germline gives CDR1 MGHRA, CDR2 YSYEKL. There are 16 residues in the CDR3. DNA of the CDR3: TGCGCCAGCAGCCAAGTCTCCCTAAGGGGGGGAAATGAGCAGTTCTTC. Translation: CASSQVSLRGGNEQFF.

In its sample, this clonotype was seen a few times. A clone one base away is much larger, so this may be a read error. The chain recombines TRBV7-2 with TRBJ1-1; 9 bases align to TRBD1. Germline trimming cut 4 bases from V and 3 bases from J; bases unmatched to any gene: 0. The CDR3 has 13 amino acids. CDR1 SGHTA and CDR2 FQGNSA come from the germline V gene. The CDR3: CASSWDRDTEAFF. CDR3 nucleotides: TGTGCCAGCAGCTGGGACAGGGACACTGAAGCTTTCTTT.

This clonotype turned up a few times. The rearrangement joins TRBV7-2 to TRBJ1-5, with 10 bases identical to TRBD1. The trim removed 4 bases at V and 7 bases at J, leaving 7 bases unmatched. The germline gives CDR1 SGHTA, CDR2 FQGNSA. There are 15 residues in the CDR3. The CDR3 sequence is CASSSRGQGSQPQHF. The CDR3 DNA reads TGTGCCAGCAGCTCGCGGGGACAGGGGAGCCAGCCCCAGCATTTT.

This clonotype showed up just a few times. The V gene is TRBV20-1, the J gene TRBJ2-7, with a possible D match to TRBD1 (5 bases). V lost 3 bases to trimming and J lost 5 bases, with 14 bases between them. Germline V gene data show CDR1 as DFQATT and CDR2 as SNEGSKA (reference sequence). This CDR3 is built from 13 residues. CDR3 in DNA: TGCAGTGCTAGGGGAATGGGGCCCCACGAGCAGTACTTC. Its protein is CSARGMGPHEQYF.

This clonotype was detected a few times. The chain couples TRBV7-2 to TRBJ2-2; D perhaps matches TRBD1 (5 bases). CDR1 and CDR2 (germline): SGHTA, FQGNSA. The CDR3 runs to 15 residues. The V end lost 9 bases, the J end lost 4 bases, and 18 bases lay between the germline ends. The CDR3 sequence is CASRPNRGPTGELFF. The CDR3 nucleotides read TGTGCCAGTAGACCCAATAGGGGCCCCACCGGGGAGCTGTTTTTT.

In this sample, this clonotype turned up many times. The gene calls are TRBV12-3 or TRBV12-4 and TRBJ2-7, with 7 nucleotides matching TRBD1. V lost 3 bases and J lost 1; bases outside the gene matches: 6. The CDR3 has 15 residues. The CDR3 here is CASSLVGQSSYEQYF. The DNA for the CDR3 is TGTGCCAGCAGTTTGGTGGGACAGTCGTCCTACGAGCAGTACTTC.

The rearrangement joins TRBV5-1 to TRBJ2-4; 7 nucleotides line up with TRBD1. Unmatched junction bases numbered 3, after V lost 0 bases and J lost 0 bases. Per germline, CDR1 SGHRS and CDR2 YFSETQ. There are 16 residues in the CDR3. This chain's CDR3 is CASSLEAGGAKNIQYF. In DNA, the CDR3 is TGCGCCAGCAGCTTGGAAGCAGGGGGAGCCAAAAACATTCAGTACTTC.

V usage is TRBV6-2 or TRBV6-3 and J usage is TRBJ2-1, with D possibly being TRBD1 (5 bases). CDR3 length: 14 amino acids. The V end was cut by 1 base, the J end by 10 bases, with 14 bases between. Germline CDR1 reads MNHEY; CDR2 reads SVGEGT. The CDR3 DNA follows: TGTGCCAGCAGTTACTTTGGGGCAGGAACAGAGCAGTTCTTC. As protein: CASSYFGAGTEQFF.

Ten or more counts support this clonotype. V usage is TRBV24-1 and J usage is TRBJ1-2; D is ambiguous. Germline V gives CDR1 KGHDR, CDR2 SFDVKD. V gave up 2 bases and J gave up 4 bases, with 7 bases separating them. The CDR3 covers 13 residues. The CDR3 DNA reads TGTGCCACCAGTGATTCACGGGGCTATGGCTACACCTTC. This encodes CATSDSRGYGYTF.

V is TRBV6-2 or TRBV6-3 and J is TRBJ2-3, with TRBD1 identical over 9 bases. With 4 bases clipped from V and 1 base from J, the junction kept 6 bases outside the gene matches. This CDR3 region has 16 residues. Germline V gene sequence: CDR1 MNHEY, CDR2 SVGEGT. CDR3 sequence reads: CASSFRDRVRTDTQYF. CDR3 DNA sequence: TGTGCCAGCAGTTTCCGGGACAGGGTACGCACAGATACGCAGTATTTT.